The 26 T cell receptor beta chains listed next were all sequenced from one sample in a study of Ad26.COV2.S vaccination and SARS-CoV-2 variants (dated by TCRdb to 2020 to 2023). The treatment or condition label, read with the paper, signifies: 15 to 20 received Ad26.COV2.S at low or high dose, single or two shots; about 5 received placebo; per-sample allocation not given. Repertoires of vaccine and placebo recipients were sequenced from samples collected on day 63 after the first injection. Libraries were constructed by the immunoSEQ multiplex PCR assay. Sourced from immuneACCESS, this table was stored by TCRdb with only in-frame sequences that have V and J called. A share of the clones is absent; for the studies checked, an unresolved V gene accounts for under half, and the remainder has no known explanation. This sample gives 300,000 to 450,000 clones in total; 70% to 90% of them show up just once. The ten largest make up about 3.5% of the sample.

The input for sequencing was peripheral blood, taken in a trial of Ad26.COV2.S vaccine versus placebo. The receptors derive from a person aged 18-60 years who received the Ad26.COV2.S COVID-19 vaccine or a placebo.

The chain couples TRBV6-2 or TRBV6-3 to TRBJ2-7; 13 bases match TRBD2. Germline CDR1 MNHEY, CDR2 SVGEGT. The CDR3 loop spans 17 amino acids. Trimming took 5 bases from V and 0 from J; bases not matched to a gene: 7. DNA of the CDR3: TGTGCCAGCAGTCCACTAGCGGGGGGGAGCAGCTCCTACGAGCAGTACTTC. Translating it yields CASSPLAGGSSSYEQYF.

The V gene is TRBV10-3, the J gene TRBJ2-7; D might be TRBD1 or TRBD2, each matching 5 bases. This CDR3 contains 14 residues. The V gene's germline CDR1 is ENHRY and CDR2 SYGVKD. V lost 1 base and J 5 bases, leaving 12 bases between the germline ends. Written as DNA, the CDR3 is TGTGCCATCAGTGAGTTGGGGGAGTACAACGAGCAGTACTTC. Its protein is CAISELGEYNEQYF.

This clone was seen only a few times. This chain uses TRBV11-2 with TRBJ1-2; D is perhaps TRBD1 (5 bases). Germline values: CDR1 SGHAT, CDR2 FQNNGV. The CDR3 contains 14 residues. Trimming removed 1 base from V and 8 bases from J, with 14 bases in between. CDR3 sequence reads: CASSLVSGSHGYTF. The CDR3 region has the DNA TGTGCCAGCAGCTTAGTGTCAGGGTCCCACGGCTACACCTTC.

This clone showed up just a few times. The DNA for the CDR3 is TGTGCCAGCTCACCACCGGGACCCTCTGGAAACACCATATATTTT. Protein: CASSPPGPSGNTIYF. V gene TRBV18 combines with J gene TRBJ1-3; TRBD1 is a possible D gene (5 bases). Trimming removed 0 bases at V and 0 bases at J, with 6 bases between. There are 15 residues in the CDR3. In germline, CDR1 is KGHSH, CDR2 LQKENI.

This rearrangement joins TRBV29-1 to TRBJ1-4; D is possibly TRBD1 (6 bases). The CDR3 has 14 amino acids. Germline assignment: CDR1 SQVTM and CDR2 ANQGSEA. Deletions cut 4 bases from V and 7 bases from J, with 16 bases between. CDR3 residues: CSVAVGGPGEKLFF. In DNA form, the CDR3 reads TGCAGCGTTGCGGTGGGGGGGCCTGGTGAAAAACTGTTTTTT.

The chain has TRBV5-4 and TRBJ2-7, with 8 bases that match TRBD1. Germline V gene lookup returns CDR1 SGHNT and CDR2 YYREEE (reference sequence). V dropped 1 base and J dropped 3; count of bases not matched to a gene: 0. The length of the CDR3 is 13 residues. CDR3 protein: CASSLTGGYEQYF. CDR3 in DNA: TGTGCCAGCAGCTTGACAGGGGGCTACGAGCAGTACTTC.

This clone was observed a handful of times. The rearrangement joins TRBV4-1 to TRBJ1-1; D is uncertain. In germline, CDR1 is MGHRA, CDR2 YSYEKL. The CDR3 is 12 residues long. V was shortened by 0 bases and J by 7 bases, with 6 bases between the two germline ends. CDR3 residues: CASSQDRSEAFF. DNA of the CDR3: TGCGCCAGCAGCCAAGACAGAAGTGAAGCTTTCTTT.

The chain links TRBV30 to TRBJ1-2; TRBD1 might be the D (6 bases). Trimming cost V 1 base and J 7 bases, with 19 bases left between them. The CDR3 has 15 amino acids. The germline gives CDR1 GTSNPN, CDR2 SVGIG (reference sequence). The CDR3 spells CAWSDFRDKGFGYTF. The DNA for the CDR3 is TGTGCCTGGAGTGACTTCCGGGACAAGGGATTTGGCTACACCTTC.

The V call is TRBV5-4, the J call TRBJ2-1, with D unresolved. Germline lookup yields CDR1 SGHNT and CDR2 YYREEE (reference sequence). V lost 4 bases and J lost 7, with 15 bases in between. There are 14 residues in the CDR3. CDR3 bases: TGTGCCAGCAGCCACGAACCTCTTGCGAATGAGCAGTTCTTC. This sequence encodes CASSHEPLANEQFF.

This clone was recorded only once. CDR3 nucleotides: TGTGCCACCAGTGGGAGGCAGGGTTACAATGAGCAGTTCTTC. It specifies CATSGRQGYNEQFF. V is TRBV24-1 and J is TRBJ2-1, with D perhaps matching TRBD1 or TRBD2 (5 bases each). CDR3 size: 14 residues. Germline CDR1 reads KGHDR; CDR2 reads SFDVKD. The V gene lost 5 bases and the J gene lost 4 bases, with 11 bases spanning the gap.

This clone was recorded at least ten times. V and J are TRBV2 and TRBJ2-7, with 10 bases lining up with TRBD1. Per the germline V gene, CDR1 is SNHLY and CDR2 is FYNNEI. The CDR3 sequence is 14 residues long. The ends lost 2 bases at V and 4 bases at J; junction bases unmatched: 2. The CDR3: CASSEQGQGYEQYF. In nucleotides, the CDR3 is TGTGCCAGCAGTGAACAGGGACAGGGGTACGAGCAGTACTTC.

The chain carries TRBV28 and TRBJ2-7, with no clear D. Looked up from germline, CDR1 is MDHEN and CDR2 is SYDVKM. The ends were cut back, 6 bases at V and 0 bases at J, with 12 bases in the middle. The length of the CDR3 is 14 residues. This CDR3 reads CASRIVQSSYEQYF. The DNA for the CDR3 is TGTGCCAGCAGGATAGTACAAAGCTCCTACGAGCAGTACTTC. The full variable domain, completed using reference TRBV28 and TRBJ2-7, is DVKVTQSSRYLVKRTGEKVFLECVQDMDHENMFWYRQDPGLGLRLIYFSYDVKMKEKGDIPEGYSVSREKKERFSLILESASTNQTSMYLCASRIVQSSYEQYFGPGTRLTVT.

CDR3 amino acids: CASSSRDRGVTEAFF. As DNA, the CDR3 is TGTGCCAGCAGCTCCCGGGACAGGGGGGTCACTGAAGCTTTCTTT. The rearrangement uses TRBV7-2 and TRBJ1-1, with 11 bases lining up with TRBD1. Per the germline V gene, CDR1 is SGHTA and CDR2 is FQGNSA. The CDR3 extends over 15 amino acids. The V gene end was trimmed by 4 bases and the J gene end by 4 bases; junction bases not matched to a gene: 5.

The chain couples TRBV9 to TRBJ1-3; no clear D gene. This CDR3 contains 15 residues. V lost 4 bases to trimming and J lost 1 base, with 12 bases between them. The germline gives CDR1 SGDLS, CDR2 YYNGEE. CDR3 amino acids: CASSPPVGSGNTIYF. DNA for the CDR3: TGTGCCAGCAGCCCCCCCGTCGGGTCTGGAAACACCATATATTTT. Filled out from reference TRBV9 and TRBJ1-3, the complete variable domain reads DSGVTQTPKHLITATGQRVTLRCSPRSGDLSVYWYQQSLDQGLQFLIQYYNGEERAKGNILERFSAQQFPDLHSELNLSSLELGDSALYFCASSPPVGSGNTIYFGEGSWLTVV.

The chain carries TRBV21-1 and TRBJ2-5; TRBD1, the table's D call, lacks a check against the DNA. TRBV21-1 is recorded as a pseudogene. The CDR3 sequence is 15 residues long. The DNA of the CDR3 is TGTGCCAGCAGGCCGACACCTACCAGCCAAGAGACCCAGTACTTC. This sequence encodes CASRPTPTSQETQYF.

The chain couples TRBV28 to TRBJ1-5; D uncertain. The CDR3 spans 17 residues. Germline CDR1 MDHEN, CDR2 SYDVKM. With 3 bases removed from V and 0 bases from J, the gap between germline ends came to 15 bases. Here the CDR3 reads CASSFSAAKNSNQPQHF. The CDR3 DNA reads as TGTGCCAGCAGTTTTTCGGCGGCAAAAAATAGCAATCAGCCCCAGCATTTT.

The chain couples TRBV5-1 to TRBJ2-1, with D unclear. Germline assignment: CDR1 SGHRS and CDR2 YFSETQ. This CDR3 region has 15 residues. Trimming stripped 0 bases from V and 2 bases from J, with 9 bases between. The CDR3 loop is CASSLGVRPYNEQFF. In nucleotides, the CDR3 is TGCGCCAGCAGCTTGGGCGTGAGACCCTACAATGAGCAGTTCTTC.

The CDR3 region has the DNA TGCGCCCCCGTTCCCGGGTCCCGGCCCCCTCCAGAGACCCAGTACTTC. Translating gives CAPVPGSRPPPETQYF. This sequence joins TRBV10-1 and TRBJ2-5, with D hard to call. V shed 11 bases and J shed 4 bases, with 26 bases lying between them. The CDR3 contains 16 residues. Germline lookup yields CDR1 WNHNN and CDR2 SYGVQD (reference sequence).

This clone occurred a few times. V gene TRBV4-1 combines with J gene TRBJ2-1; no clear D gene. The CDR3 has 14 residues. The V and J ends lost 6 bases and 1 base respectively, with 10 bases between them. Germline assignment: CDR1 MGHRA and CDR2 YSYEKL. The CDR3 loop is CASSRTASYNEQFF. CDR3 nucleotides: TGCGCCAGCAGTCGGACGGCATCCTACAATGAGCAGTTCTTC.

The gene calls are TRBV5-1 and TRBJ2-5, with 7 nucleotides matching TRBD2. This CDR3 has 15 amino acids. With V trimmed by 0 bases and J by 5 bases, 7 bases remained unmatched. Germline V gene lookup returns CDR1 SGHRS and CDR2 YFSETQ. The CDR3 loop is CASSLERGWEETQYF. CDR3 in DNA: TGCGCCAGCAGCTTGGAGCGGGGTTGGGAGGAGACCCAGTACTTC.

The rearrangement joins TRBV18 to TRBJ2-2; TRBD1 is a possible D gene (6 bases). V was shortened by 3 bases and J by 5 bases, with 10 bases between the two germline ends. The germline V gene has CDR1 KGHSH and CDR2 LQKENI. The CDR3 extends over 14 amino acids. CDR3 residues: CASSPGQRTGELFF. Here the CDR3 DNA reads TGTGCCAGCTCACCGGGACAACGGACCGGGGAGCTGTTTTTT.

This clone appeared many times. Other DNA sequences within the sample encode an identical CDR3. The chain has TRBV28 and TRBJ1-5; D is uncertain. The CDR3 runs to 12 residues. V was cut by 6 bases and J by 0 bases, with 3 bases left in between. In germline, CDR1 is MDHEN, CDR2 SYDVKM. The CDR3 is CASRDSNQPQHF. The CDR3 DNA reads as TGTGCCAGCAGAGATAGCAATCAGCCCCAGCATTTT.

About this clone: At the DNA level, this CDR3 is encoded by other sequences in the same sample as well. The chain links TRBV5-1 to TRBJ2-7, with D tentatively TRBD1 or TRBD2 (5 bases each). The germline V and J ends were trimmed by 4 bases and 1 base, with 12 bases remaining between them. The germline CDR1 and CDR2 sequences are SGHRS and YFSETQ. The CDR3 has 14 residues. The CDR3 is CASSMMGPSYEQYF. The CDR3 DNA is TGCGCCAGCAGCATGATGGGACCTTCCTACGAGCAGTACTTC.

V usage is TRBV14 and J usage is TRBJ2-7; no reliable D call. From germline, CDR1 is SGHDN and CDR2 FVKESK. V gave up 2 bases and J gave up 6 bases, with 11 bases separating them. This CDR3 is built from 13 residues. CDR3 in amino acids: CASSQYSLGEQYF. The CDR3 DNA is TGTGCCAGCAGCCAATACTCGTTAGGCGAGCAGTACTTC.

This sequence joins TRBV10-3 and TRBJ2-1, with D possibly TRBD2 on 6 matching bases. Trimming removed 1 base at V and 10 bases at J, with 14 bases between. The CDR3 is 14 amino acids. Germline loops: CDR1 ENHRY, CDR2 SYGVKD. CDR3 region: CAISELGAGREQFF. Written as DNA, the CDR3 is TGTGCCATCAGTGAGTTGGGTGCGGGAAGGGAGCAGTTCTTC.

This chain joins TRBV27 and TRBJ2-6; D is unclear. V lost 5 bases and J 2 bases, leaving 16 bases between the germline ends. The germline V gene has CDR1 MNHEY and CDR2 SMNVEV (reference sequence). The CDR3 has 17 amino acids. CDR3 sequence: CASSPGVEGTGANVLTF. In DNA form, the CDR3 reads TGTGCCAGCAGTCCCGGTGTTGAAGGGACTGGGGCCAACGTCCTGACTTTC.